The present T cell receptor (beta chain) was sequenced within a study of blood T cells in healthy people across ages. Trimming took off 7 bases at V and 6 bases at J, with 13 bases between the two ends. The CDR3 extends over 12 amino acids. This clonotype has a handful of counts. Using a J-beta primer mix together with a sample-barcoded 5' primer, a second PCR was run for roughly 7 to 11 cycles. Each CDR3 protein is one row after TCRdb ran MiXCR on the 5' RACE reads. The repertoire includes 750,000 to 850,000 distinct CDR3 sequences, around a quarter of them detected once, and approximately 4% sits in the top ten. Another study also made use of these data, one on T cells of mothers and their children.

The receptor was derived from a boy aged 5-17 years in good health. Sequencing input: blood. V gene TRBV12-3 or TRBV12-4 combines with J gene TRBJ2-7; D gene uncertain. The CDR3 sequence: CASTQNYLEQYF. The CDR3 DNA reads TGTGCCAGCACCCAGAATTATCTCGAGCAGTACTTC.